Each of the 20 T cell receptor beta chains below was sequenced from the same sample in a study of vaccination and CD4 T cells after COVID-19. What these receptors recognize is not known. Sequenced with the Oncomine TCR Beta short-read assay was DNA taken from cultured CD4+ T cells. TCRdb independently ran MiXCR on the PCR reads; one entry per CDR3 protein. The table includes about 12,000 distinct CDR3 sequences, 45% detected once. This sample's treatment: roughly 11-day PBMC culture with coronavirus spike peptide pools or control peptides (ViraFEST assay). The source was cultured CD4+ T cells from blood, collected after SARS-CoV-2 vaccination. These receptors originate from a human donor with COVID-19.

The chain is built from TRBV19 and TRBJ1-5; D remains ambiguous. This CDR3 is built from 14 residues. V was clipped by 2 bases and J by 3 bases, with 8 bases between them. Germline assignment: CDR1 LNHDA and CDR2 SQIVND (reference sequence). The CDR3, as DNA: TGTGCCAGTAGTATATACAGACCCAATCAGCCCCAGCATTTT. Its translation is CASSIYRPNQPQHF.

Here the CDR3 DNA reads TGTGCCAGCAACCCCCCAATCAATCAGCCCCAGCATTTT. This translates into CASNPPINQPQHF. The genes are TRBV28 and TRBJ1-5; D not certain. The length of the CDR3 is 13 residues. Germline V gene sequence: CDR1 MDHEN, CDR2 SYDVKM. Trimming cost V 7 bases and J 3 bases, with 10 bases left between them.

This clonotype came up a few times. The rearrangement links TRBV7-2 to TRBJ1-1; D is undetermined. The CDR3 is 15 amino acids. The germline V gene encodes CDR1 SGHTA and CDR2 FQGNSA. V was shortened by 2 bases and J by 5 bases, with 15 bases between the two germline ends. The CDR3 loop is CASSLWRVGLTEAFF. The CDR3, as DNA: TGTGCCAGCAGCTTATGGAGGGTAGGGTTGACTGAAGCTTTCTTT. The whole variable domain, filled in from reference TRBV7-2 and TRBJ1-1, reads GAGVSQSPSNKVTEKGKDVELRCDPISGHTALYWYRQSLGQGLEFLIYFQGNSAPDKSGLPSDRFSAERTGGSVSTLTIQRTQQEDSAVYLCASSLWRVGLTEAFFGQGTRLTVV.

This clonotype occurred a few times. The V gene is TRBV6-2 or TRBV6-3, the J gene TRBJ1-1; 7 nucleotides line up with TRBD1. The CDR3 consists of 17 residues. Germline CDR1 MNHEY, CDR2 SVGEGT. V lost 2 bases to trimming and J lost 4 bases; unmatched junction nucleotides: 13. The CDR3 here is CASSYPSGQAWFTEAFF. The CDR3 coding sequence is TGTGCCAGCAGTTACCCCTCCGGACAGGCTTGGTTCACTGAAGCTTTCTTT.

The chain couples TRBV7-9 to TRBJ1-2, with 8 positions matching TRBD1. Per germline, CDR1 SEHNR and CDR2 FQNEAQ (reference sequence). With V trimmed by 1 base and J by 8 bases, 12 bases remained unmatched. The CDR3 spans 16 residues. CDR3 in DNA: TGTGCCAGCAGCTTAGGTCCAGGACAGGGAAGTGGGGGCTACACCTTC. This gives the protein CASSLGPGQGSGGYTF.

CDR3 bases: TGTGCCAGCAGCTTGGGTGGGAACACTGAAGCTTTCTTT. It codes for CASSLGGNTEAFF. The chain recombines TRBV5-8 with TRBJ1-1; D uncertain. Germline V lookup: CDR1 SGHTS, CDR2 YDEGEE. This CDR3 has 13 amino acids. V was clipped by 0 bases and J by 1 base, with 4 bases between them.

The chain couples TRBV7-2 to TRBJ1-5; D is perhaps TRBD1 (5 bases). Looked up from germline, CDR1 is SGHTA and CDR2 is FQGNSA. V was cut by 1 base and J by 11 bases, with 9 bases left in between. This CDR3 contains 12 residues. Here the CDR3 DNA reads TGTGCCAGCAGCTTAGGCCGGGGGACCCAGCATTTT. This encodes CASSLGRGTQHF.

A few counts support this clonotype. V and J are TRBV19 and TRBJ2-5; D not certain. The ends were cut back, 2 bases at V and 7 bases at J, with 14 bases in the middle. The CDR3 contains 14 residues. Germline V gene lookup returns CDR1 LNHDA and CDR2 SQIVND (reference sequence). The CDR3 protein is CASSISVGSGTQYF. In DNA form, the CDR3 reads TGTGCCAGTAGTATAAGCGTCGGTTCTGGGACCCAGTACTTC.

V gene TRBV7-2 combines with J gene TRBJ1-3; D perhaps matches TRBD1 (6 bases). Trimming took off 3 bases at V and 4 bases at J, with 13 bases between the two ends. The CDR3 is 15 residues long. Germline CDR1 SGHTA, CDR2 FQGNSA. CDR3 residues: CASSFAGGRGNTIYF. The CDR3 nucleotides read TGTGCCAGCAGCTTCGCCGGGGGCAGGGGAAACACCATATATTTT.

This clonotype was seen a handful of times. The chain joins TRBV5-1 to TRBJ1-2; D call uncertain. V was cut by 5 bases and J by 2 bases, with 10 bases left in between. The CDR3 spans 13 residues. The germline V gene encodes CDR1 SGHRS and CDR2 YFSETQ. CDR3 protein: CASSKGTNYGYTF. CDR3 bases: TGCGCCAGCAGTAAAGGCACCAACTATGGCTACACCTTC.

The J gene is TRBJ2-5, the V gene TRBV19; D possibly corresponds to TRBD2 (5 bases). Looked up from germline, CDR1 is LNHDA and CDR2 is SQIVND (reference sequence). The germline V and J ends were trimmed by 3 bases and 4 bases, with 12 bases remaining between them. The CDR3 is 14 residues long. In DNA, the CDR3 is TGTGCCAGTAGTATGGGCCAGGCGGGAGAGACCCAGTACTTC. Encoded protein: CASSMGQAGETQYF.

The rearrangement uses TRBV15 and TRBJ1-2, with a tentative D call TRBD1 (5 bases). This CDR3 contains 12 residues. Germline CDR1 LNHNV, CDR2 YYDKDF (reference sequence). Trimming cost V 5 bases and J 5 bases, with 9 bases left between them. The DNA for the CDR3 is TGTGCCACCAGCGGGGGTAATTATGGCTACACCTTC. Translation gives CATSGGNYGYTF.

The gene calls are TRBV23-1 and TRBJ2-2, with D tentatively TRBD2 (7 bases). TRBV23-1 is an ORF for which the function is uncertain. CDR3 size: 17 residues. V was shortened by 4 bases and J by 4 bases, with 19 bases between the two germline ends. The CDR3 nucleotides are TGCGCCAGCAGTCCGGTTCTGGGGGGGCGCGTCACCGGGGAGCTGTTTTTT. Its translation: CASSPVLGGRVTGELFF.

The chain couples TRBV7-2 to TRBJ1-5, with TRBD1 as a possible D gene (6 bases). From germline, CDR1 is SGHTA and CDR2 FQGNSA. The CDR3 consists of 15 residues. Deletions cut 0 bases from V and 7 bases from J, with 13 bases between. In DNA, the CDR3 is TGTGCCAGCAGCTTAGCGGCTACAGGGCTCCAGCCCCAGCATTTT. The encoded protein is CASSLAATGLQPQHF.

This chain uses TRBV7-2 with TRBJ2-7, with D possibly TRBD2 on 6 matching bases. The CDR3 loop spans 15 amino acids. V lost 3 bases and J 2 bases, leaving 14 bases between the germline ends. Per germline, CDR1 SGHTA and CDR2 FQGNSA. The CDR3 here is CASSFRGTGPYEQYF. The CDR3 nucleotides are TGTGCCAGCAGCTTTCGAGGGACTGGGCCCTACGAGCAGTACTTC.

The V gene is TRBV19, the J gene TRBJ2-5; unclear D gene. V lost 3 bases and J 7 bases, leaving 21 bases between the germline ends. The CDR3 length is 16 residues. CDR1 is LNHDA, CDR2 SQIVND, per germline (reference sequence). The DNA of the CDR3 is TGTGCCAGTAGTATTCGTAGTCAAGGTGGGGTAGCGACCCAGTACTTC. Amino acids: CASSIRSQGGVATQYF.

The CDR3 DNA reads TGTGCCAGCAGCTTGGGAGGCAGGGGGTACCAAGAGACCCAGTACTTC. Its translation: CASSLGGRGYQETQYF. The chain has TRBV5-4 and TRBJ2-5, with 7 bases matching TRBD1. With V trimmed by 0 bases and J by 0 bases, 5 bases remained unmatched. Germline lookup yields CDR1 SGHNT and CDR2 YYREEE (reference sequence). CDR3 length: 16 amino acids.

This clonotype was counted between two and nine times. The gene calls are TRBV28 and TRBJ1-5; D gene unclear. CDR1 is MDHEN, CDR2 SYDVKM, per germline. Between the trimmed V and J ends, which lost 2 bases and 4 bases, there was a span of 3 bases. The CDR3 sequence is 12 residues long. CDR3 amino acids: CASSLVNQPQHF. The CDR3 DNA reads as TGTGCCAGCAGTTTAGTGAATCAGCCCCAGCATTTT.

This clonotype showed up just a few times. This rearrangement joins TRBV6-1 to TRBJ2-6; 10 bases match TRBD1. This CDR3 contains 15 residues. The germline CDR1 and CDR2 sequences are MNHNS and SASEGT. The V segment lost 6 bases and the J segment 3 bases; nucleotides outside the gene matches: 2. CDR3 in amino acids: CASRGQGLGANVLTF. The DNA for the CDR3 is TGTGCCAGCAGGGGACAGGGGCTTGGGGCCAACGTCCTGACTTTC.

The CDR3 bases are TGCAGTGCTAGAGTAGCGGGGGGGCCTAAATCCAGAGAGACCCAGTACTTC. Translation gives CSARVAGGPKSRETQYF. This chain links TRBV20-1 with TRBJ2-5, with 11 bases matching TRBD2. With 1 base clipped from V and 4 bases from J, the junction kept 11 bases outside the gene matches. CDR1 and CDR2 from the germline V gene are DFQATT and SNEGSKA (reference sequence). This CDR3 region has 17 residues.